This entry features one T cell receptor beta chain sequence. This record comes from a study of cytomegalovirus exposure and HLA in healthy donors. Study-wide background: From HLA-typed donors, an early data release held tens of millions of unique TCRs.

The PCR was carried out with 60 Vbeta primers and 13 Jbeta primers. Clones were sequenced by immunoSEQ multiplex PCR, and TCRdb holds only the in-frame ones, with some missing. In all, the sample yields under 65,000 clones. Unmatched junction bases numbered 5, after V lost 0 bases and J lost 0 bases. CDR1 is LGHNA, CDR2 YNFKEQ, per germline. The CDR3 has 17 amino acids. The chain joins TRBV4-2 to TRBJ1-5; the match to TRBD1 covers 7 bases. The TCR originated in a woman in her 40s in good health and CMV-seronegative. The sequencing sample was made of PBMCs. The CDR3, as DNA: TGTGCCAGCAGCCAAGAGGGACAGCTTTATAGCAATCAGCCCCAGCATTTT. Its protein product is CASSQEGQLYSNQPQHF.